What follows are 32 T cell receptor delta chains derived from one specimen sequenced in a study of gamma-delta T cells after stem cell transplantation. TCRdb fed the RT-PCR reads to CATT. The data contain more than 2,000 delta-chain clones, 40% to 55% of them singletons. Specimen: gamma-delta T cells. The receptors derive from a human donor. It is not recorded whose cells these are; they may come from a transplant donor.

The chain uses TRDV2 and TRDJ1, with 9 bases that match TRDD3. CDR3 size: 18 residues. After removal of 3 bases from V and 6 bases from J, the junction contained 19 bases not matched to a gene. Germline V CDR1 and CDR2: GEAIGNYY, EKD. Written as DNA, the CDR3 is TGTGCCTGTGACTACCTTAGAGCCTGGGGGATGGAGGGAAATAAACTCATCTTT. Amino acids: CACDYLRAWGMEGNKLIF.

With respect to this clone: A far larger clone is one base from this, pointing to a likely read error. The chain carries TRDV2 and TRDJ1; TRDD3 matches at 12 bases. Germline-derived CDR1 and CDR2 are GEAIGNYY and EKD. This CDR3 comprises 19 residues. CDR3 sequence (DNA): TGTGCCTGTGACCCAGTACTGGGGGATACTTTCCGGTACACCGATAAACTCACCTTT. Its translation: CACDPVLGDTFRYTDKLTF.

Note on this clone: Germline is not matched at one junction end, which may reflect a read error. The rearrangement joins TRDV2 to TRDJ1; D not certain. Germline-derived CDR1 and CDR2 are GEAIGNYY and EKD. The CDR3 consists of 15 residues. CDR3 sequence (DNA): TGTGCCTGTGACACAATAATAACATCTACCGATAACCTCATCTTT. Translated, it gives CACDTIITSTDNLIF.

In its sample, this clone was seen a few times. It differs at one base from a far larger clone, so likely a read error. Within the sample, other DNA sequences also encode this same CDR3. The V call is TRDV2, the J call TRDJ1, with 10 bases lining up with TRDD3. The V and J ends lost 2 bases and 5 bases, in that order; junction bases with no gene match: 13. The length of the CDR3 is 17 residues. The germline CDR1 and CDR2 sequences are GEAIGNYY and EKD. The CDR3 DNA is TGTGCCTGTGACAGCCTGAGGGGGATACGCGGGACTGATAAACTCATCTTT. As protein: CACDSLRGIRGTDKLIF.

The chain joins TRDV2 to TRDJ2; 7 nucleotides line up with TRDD3. Germline CDR1 GEAIGNYY, CDR2 EKD. V trimming: 5 bases; J trimming: 2 bases; junction bases outside the gene matches: 16. The CDR3 has 18 residues. CDR3 sequence (DNA): TGTGCCTGTGCCAGACTTAGTACTGGGGTAGTCTTGACAGCACAACTCTTCTTT. Translating gives CACARLSTGVVLTAQLFF.

By frequency in the sample, this clone is hyperexpanded. The chain links TRDV2 to TRDJ3; 9 bases fit TRDD3. The CDR3 contains 17 residues. Per the germline V gene, CDR1 is GEAIGNYY and CDR2 is EKD. Germline trimming cut 1 base from V and 1 base from J; bases unmatched to any gene: 1. The CDR3 nucleotides read TGTGCCTGTGACACGACTGGGGGATCCTGGGACACCCGACAGATGTTTTTC. This translates into CACDTTGGSWDTRQMFF.

This clone was counted between two and nine times. A much larger clone lies one base from this, so it may be a read error. CDR3 DNA: TGTGCCTGTGAGGAATTACGATACGTCGATAAACTCATCTTT. This translates into CACEELRYVDKLIF. The chain recombines TRDV2 with TRDJ1; D is perhaps TRDD3 (6 bases). V lost 4 bases and J 4 bases, leaving 15 bases between the germline ends. The germline gives CDR1 GEAIGNYY, CDR2 EKD. CDR3 length: 14 amino acids.

Comments on this clone: This is likely an artifact of a read error, given a far larger clone one base away. The rearrangement links TRDV2 to TRDJ1; 8 positions agree with TRDD3. Germline values: CDR1 GEAIGNYY, CDR2 EKD. This CDR3 has 16 residues. With 3 bases clipped from V and 2 bases from J, the junction kept 10 bases outside the gene matches. CDR3 protein: CACDALFVGDTDKLIF. Written as DNA, the CDR3 is TGTGCCTGTGACGCCCTATTTGTGGGGGATACCGATAAACTCATCTTT.

Comments on this clone: One base separates it from a far larger clone, so it is likely a read error. The chain recombines TRDV2 with TRDJ1; 7 bases align to TRDD3. The CDR3 length is 14 residues. Germline V gives CDR1 GEAIGNYY, CDR2 EKD. The chain's CDR3 is CACDSLLGKDKPIF. The CDR3 nucleotides are TGTGCCTGTGACTCGTTACTGGGGAAAGATAAACCCATCTTT.

A remark on this clone: This likely traces to a read error, being one base from a far larger clone. The sample contains more than one DNA sequence encoding this CDR3. The chain links TRDV2 to TRDJ3; 9 nucleotides line up with TRDD3. CDR1 is GEAIGNYY, CDR2 EKD, per germline. This CDR3 contains 21 residues. The CDR3 sequence is CACDTIVLGDLGPWDTRQMFF. The DNA of the CDR3 is TGTGCCTGCGACACCATCGTACTGGGGGACCTGGGACCCTGGGACACCCGACAGATGTTTTTC.

This clone was observed a few times. The chain has TRDV2 and TRDJ3, with D perhaps matching TRDD3 (6 bases). V lost 0 bases and J 0 bases, leaving 14 bases between the germline ends. There are 19 residues in the CDR3. Germline V CDR1 and CDR2: GEAIGNYY, EKD. The CDR3 DNA reads TGTGCCTGTGACACCGCGGGGGGGAAAAGCTCCTGGGACACCCGACAGATGTTTTTC. Translated: CACDTAGGKSSWDTRQMFF.

This clone was counted a few times. V gene TRDV2 combines with J gene TRDJ1, with 8 bases identical to TRDD3. Germline V gene sequence: CDR1 GEAIGNYY, CDR2 EKD. V shed 3 bases and J 3 bases; nucleotides not matched to a gene: 35. This CDR3 is 24 amino acids long. The chain's CDR3 is CACDRLPPSPDTGGYSGLSDKLIF. CDR3 nucleotide sequence: TGTGCCTGTGACCGCCTCCCGCCTTCCCCCGATACTGGGGGGTATTCGGGACTATCCGATAAACTCATCTTT.

In the case of this clone: Given a much more abundant clone one base away, this may be a read error. The V and J genes are TRDV2 and TRDJ3; TRDD3 matches at 10 bases. Per germline, CDR1 GEAIGNYY and CDR2 EKD. This CDR3 has 24 amino acids. CDR3 sequence reads: CACDTVIRPPTGDTRSWDTLQMFF. The DNA for the CDR3 is TGTGCCTGTGACACCGTAATCAGGCCTCCTACGGGGGATACGCGCTCCTGGGACACCCTACAGATGTTTTTC.

This clone was observed a handful of times. A read error may account for a junction end that differs from germline. The genes are TRDV2 and TRDJ1, with D uncertain. Germline V CDR1 and CDR2: GEAIGNYY, EKD. This CDR3 is built from 18 residues. DNA for the CDR3: TGTGCCTGTGACACCGTCCCCCATCTGATGGGTTCGGCCGATAGACTCATCTTT. This translates into CACDTVPHLMGSADRLIF.

Notes on this clone: Its ends do not fully match the called genes, so a read error is possible. The identical CDR3 is also encoded by other nucleotide sequences in the sample. The chain joins TRDV2 to TRDJ1, with 13 bases aligning to TRDD3. Germline V lookup: CDR1 GEAIGNYY, CDR2 EKD. There are 21 residues in the CDR3. Here the CDR3 reads CACEPVLGDTNDPGETDKLIF. CDR3 coding DNA: TGTGCCTGTGAACCAGTACTGGGGGATACGAATGACCCCGGCGAGACCGATAAGCTCATCTTT.

By share, this clone ranks as medium-sized (0.01 to 0.1%). The chain carries TRDV2 and TRDJ1, with D perhaps matching TRDD3 (6 bases). The CDR3 totals 15 residues. The germline V and J ends were trimmed by 0 bases and 1 base, with 11 bases remaining between them. CDR1 is GEAIGNYY, CDR2 EKD, per germline. The CDR3, as DNA: TGTGCCTGTGACACCCCCTGGGGTGGCACCGATAAACTCATCTTT. Its translation is CACDTPWGGTDKLIF.

The V and J genes are TRDV2 and TRDJ1, with D perhaps TRDD3 (6 bases). The CDR3 covers 18 residues. V was cut by 3 bases and J by 4 bases, with 26 bases left in between. The V gene's germline CDR1 is GEAIGNYY and CDR2 EKD. The CDR3 sequence: CACDPLAPKEIRNDKLIF. DNA for the CDR3: TGTGCCTGTGACCCCCTTGCCCCAAAGGAGATACGGAACGATAAACTCATCTTT.

In its sample, this clone was seen a few times. The V and J genes are TRDV2 and TRDJ1; no clear D gene. Germline CDR1 GEAIGNYY, CDR2 EKD. Trimming cost V 0 bases and J 4 bases, with 11 bases left between them. The CDR3 spans 14 residues. The CDR3 bases are TGTGCCTGTGACACCGTTTCCCGGAACGATAAACTCATCTTT. Translated, it gives CACDTVSRNDKLIF.

As for this clone: Just one base apart from a much larger clone, this may be a read error. The identical CDR3 is also encoded by other nucleotide sequences in the sample. This rearrangement joins TRDV2 to TRDJ1, with TRDD3 identical over 7 bases. Germline lookup yields CDR1 GEAIGNYY and CDR2 EKD. Trimming took 4 bases from V and 0 from J; bases not matched to a gene: 7. The CDR3 covers 15 residues. The CDR3 DNA reads TGTGCCTGTGATACCGTGGGGGGATACACCGATAAACTCATCTTT. Translating it yields CACDTVGGYTDKLIF.

The sample holds one count of this clone. This may come from a read error, since a much larger clone is one base off. The V call is TRDV2, the J call TRDJ3; 10 bases match TRDD3. Germline assignment: CDR1 GEAIGNYY and CDR2 EKD. The CDR3 has 24 residues. The DNA of the CDR3 is TGTGCCTGTGACACCGTACGCCTTTCTACTGGGGGATCCGGGGGCTCCTGGGACACCCGACAGCTGTTTTTC. Translated: CACDTVRLSTGGSGGSWDTRQLFF.

This clone was recorded once. A far larger clone is one nucleotide away, so this likely arose from a read error. The same CDR3 arises from other DNA sequences in this sample as well. The chain has TRDV2 and TRDJ1, with a weak D call TRDD3 (5 bases). From germline, CDR1 is GEAIGNYY and CDR2 EKD. There are 16 residues in the CDR3. The CDR3 reads CACDTLSGTNTDKLIF. CDR3 DNA sequence: TGTGCCTGTGACACCCTGTCTGGGACTAACACCGATAAGCTCATCTTT.

V is TRDV2 and J is TRDJ3, with TRDD3 identical over 12 bases. Germline CDR1 GEAIGNYY, CDR2 EKD. The CDR3 extends over 17 amino acids. Trimming at V came to 3 bases and at J to 5 bases, leaving 4 bases not matched to a gene. Written as DNA, the CDR3 is TGTGCCTGTGACGTACTGGGGGATACTCGGGACACCCGACAGATGTTTTTC. Protein: CACDVLGDTRDTRQMFF.

The rearrangement joins TRDV2 to TRDJ3; 13 nucleotides agree with TRDD3. Germline assignment: CDR1 GEAIGNYY and CDR2 EKD. After removal of 3 bases from V and 0 bases from J, the junction contained 13 bases not matched to a gene. This CDR3 contains 22 residues. DNA for the CDR3: TGTGCCTGTGACGCAATACTGGGGGATACGGGGGACAGCTCCTGGGACACCCGACAGATGTTTTTC. Translation: CACDAILGDTGDSSWDTRQMFF.

A note on this clone: A junction end diverges from the germline sequence, so it may reflect a read error. This CDR3 is also generated by other DNA sequences in the sample. The chain has TRDV2 and TRDJ1, with D perhaps TRDD2 or TRDD3 (8 bases each). Germline V gives CDR1 GEAIGNYY, CDR2 EKD. This CDR3 region has 21 residues. The CDR3 loop reads CACDTLPTTGGTPAYTDKLIF. CDR3 nucleotides: TGCGCCTGTGACACTCTTCCTACTACTGGGGGTACACCAGCGTACACCGATAAACTCATCTTT.

Of note for this clone: With only one base between it and a far larger clone, this is likely a read error. The V call is TRDV2, the J call TRDJ1; TRDD3 matches 7 bases. V gave up 3 bases and J gave up 3 bases; unmatched junction bases: 12. Germline assignment: CDR1 GEAIGNYY and CDR2 EKD. The CDR3 is 16 amino acids. The DNA of the CDR3 is TGTGCCTGTGACGATCTTGGGGGACACCGGGCCGATAAACTCATCTTT. This translates into CACDDLGGHRADKLIF.

As for this clone: A much larger clone differs from this one at a single base, so this may be a read error. Other nucleotide sequences from this sample produce the same CDR3. This chain links TRDV2 with TRDJ1; D is perhaps TRDD3 (5 bases). The CDR3 is 20 residues long. CDR1 and CDR2 (germline): GEAIGNYY, EKD. CDR3 residues: CACDAITTEPYTRYTDKLIF. The CDR3 nucleotides are TGTGCCTGTGACGCCATCACAACCGAACCTTATACCCGATACACTGATAAACTCATCTTT.

The rearrangement links TRDV2 to TRDJ1; 9 positions match TRDD3. The CDR3 has 16 amino acids. Per the germline V gene, CDR1 is GEAIGNYY and CDR2 is EKD. With V trimmed by 6 bases and J by 1 base, 11 bases remained unmatched. The CDR3 is CACFMMGDIGTDKLIF. CDR3 DNA: TGTGCCTGTTTTATGATGGGGGATATCGGCACCGATAAACTCATCTTT.

With respect to this clone: Given a far larger clone just one base away, this is likely a sequencing read error. The rearrangement uses TRDV2 and TRDJ1, with no clear D. Trimming pared 2 bases from V and 4 bases from J, leaving 19 bases between. Per the germline V gene, CDR1 is GEAIGNYY and CDR2 is EKD. The CDR3 runs to 16 residues. CDR3 in amino acids: CACDNLFSSGDDKLIF. CDR3 DNA sequence: TGTGCCTGTGACAATTTGTTTTCTTCGGGTGACGATAAACTCATCTTT.

This clone turned up a few times. Other DNA sequences in the same sample also yield this CDR3. The CDR3 DNA reads as TGTGCCTGTGACGATCTGGGGGATTCCGATAAACTCATCTTT. Translation: CACDDLGDSDKLIF. V is TRDV2 and J is TRDJ1; 9 bases match TRDD3. V lost 3 bases, J lost 3 bases, and 4 bases stayed unmatched. Germline V gives CDR1 GEAIGNYY, CDR2 EKD. CDR3 length equals 14 residues.

Only a few counts were recorded for this clone. V usage is TRDV2 and J usage is TRDJ3; 8 nucleotides align to TRDD3. The V segment lost 3 bases and the J segment 0 bases; nucleotides outside the gene matches: 9. Germline CDR1 is GEAIGNYY and CDR2 is EKD. This CDR3 is built from 19 residues. The CDR3 loop reads CACDSTGGPDSWDTRQMFF. CDR3 sequence (DNA): TGTGCCTGTGACTCTACTGGGGGGCCCGACTCCTGGGACACCCGACAGATGTTTTTC.

V and J are TRDV2 and TRDJ1; 12 bases are a match to TRDD3. CDR1 is GEAIGNYY, CDR2 EKD, per germline. V was pared by 0 bases and J by 0 bases, with 10 bases of the junction left unmatched. The CDR3 covers 19 residues. The CDR3 sequence: CACDTVKLGDTLNTDKLIF. The CDR3, as DNA: TGTGCCTGTGACACCGTGAAGCTGGGGGATACGTTGAACACCGATAAACTCATCTTT.

The sample holds a few counts of this clone. The sample has other DNA sequences that encode this CDR3 too. The DNA of the CDR3 is TGTGCCTGTGACACCCTACTGGGGGATACGGGATCCAACGATAAACTCATCTTT. Protein: CACDTLLGDTGSNDKLIF. The rearrangement joins TRDV2 to TRDJ1; TRDD3 matches 13 bases. The CDR3 sequence is 18 residues long. CDR1 is GEAIGNYY and CDR2 is EKD in the germline V gene. V was pared by 0 bases and J by 4 bases, with 10 bases of the junction left unmatched.